The 20 T cell receptor beta chains listed next were all sequenced from one sample in a study of T cells in Graves' hyperthyroidism and ophthalmopathy. TCR beta CDR3 sequences were amplified from RNA transcripts. The HTBI primer set was used in a first-round RT-PCR of the TCR CDR3. TCRdb processed the multiplex PCR reads anew with MiXCR; each CDR3 protein has one entry. The sample yields 490,000 or so distinct CDR3 sequences, roughly a sixth seen once. Sequencing was done on a sample of blood. The receptor set was obtained from a woman in her twenties or thirties with Graves' ophthalmopathy.

The sample holds a few counts of this clonotype. V usage is TRBV6-1 and J usage is TRBJ1-2; no firm D call. V lost 7 bases to trimming and J lost 8 bases, with 17 bases between them. This CDR3 has 13 amino acids. Germline V gives CDR1 MNHNS, CDR2 SASEGT. The CDR3 coding sequence is TGTGCCAGCAAACTGTCAGAAGTGAGGGGCTACACCTTC. Protein product: CASKLSEVRGYTF.

This rearrangement joins TRBV28 to TRBJ2-7; 7 bases agree with TRBD1. V lost 6 bases and J lost 6; bases outside the gene matches: 11. This CDR3 is 14 amino acids long. The germline CDR1 and CDR2 sequences are MDHEN and SYDVKM. This CDR3 is CASSETGTRVEQYF. In DNA, the CDR3 is TGTGCCAGCAGCGAGACAGGGACGCGGGTCGAGCAGTACTTC.

The rearrangement uses TRBV6-1 and TRBJ1-3; D ambiguous. V shed 7 bases and J shed 7 bases, with 5 bases lying between them. This CDR3 is 10 amino acids long. Germline V lookup: CDR1 MNHNS, CDR2 SASEGT. The CDR3 loop reads CASIVNTIYF. In DNA form, the CDR3 reads TGTGCCAGCATTGTCAACACCATATATTTT.

This clonotype was seen repeatedly, ten times or more. The rearrangement joins TRBV3-1 to TRBJ2-5, with a possible D match to TRBD2 (6 bases). The CDR3 consists of 15 residues. The V gene's germline CDR1 is LGHDT and CDR2 YNNKEL (reference sequence). Deletions cut 3 bases from V and 0 bases from J, with 11 bases between. The CDR3 region is CASSHKRANQETQYF. CDR3 sequence (DNA): TGTGCCAGCAGCCATAAGCGGGCCAACCAAGAGACCCAGTACTTC.

This clonotype was counted ten times or more. The genes are TRBV28 and TRBJ2-7; D is unresolved. This CDR3 spans 16 amino acids. V was clipped by 3 bases and J by 0 bases, with 15 bases between them. Germline loops: CDR1 MDHEN, CDR2 SYDVKM. The CDR3: CASSLGTSPASYEQYF. Here the CDR3 DNA reads TGTGCCAGCAGTTTGGGAACTTCTCCAGCCTCCTACGAGCAGTACTTC. The full variable domain, completed using reference TRBV28 and TRBJ2-7, is DVKVTQSSRYLVKRTGEKVFLECVQDMDHENMFWYRQDPGLGLRLIYFSYDVKMKEKGDIPEGYSVSREKKERFSLILESASTNQTSMYLCASSLGTSPASYEQYFGPGTRLTVT.

This clonotype was recorded many times. The chain combines TRBV7-3 with TRBJ2-1; weak D call: TRBD2 (6 bases). CDR1 is SGHTA and CDR2 is FQGTGA in the germline V gene. Trimming shortened V by 0 bases and J by 6 bases, and 12 bases separated the two germline ends. The CDR3 covers 15 residues. The chain's CDR3 is CASSLTLAPPNEQFF. The CDR3 nucleotides read TGTGCCAGCAGCTTAACTCTAGCGCCCCCCAATGAGCAGTTCTTC. The whole variable domain, filled in from reference TRBV7-3 and TRBJ2-1, reads GAGVSQTPSNKVTEKGKYVELRCDPISGHTALYWYRQSLGQGPEFLIYFQGTGAADDSGLPNDRFFAVRPEGSVSTLKIQRTERGDSAVYLCASSLTLAPPNEQFFGPGTRLTVL.

To note about this clonotype: This clone may be a read error of a much larger clone one base away. The rearrangement uses TRBV6-2 or TRBV6-3 and TRBJ2-1; D is possibly TRBD2 (5 bases). CDR1 is MNHEY, CDR2 SVGEGT, per germline. CDR3 size: 14 residues. Here the CDR3 reads CASRGRGPYNEQLF. DNA of the CDR3: TGTGCCAGCAGGGGGAGAGGGCCCTACAATGAGCAGCTCTTC.

With regard to this clonotype: A much larger clone is a single base away; this may be a read error. The genes are TRBV6-5 and TRBJ2-1, with 7 nucleotides matching TRBD1. Germline assignment: CDR1 MNHEY and CDR2 SVGAGI. V dropped 2 bases and J dropped 11; count of bases not matched to a gene: 6. The CDR3 spans 13 residues. The CDR3 bases are TGTGCCAGCAGTTACGGAACAGGGGTGAAGCAGTTCTTC. Translated, it gives CASSYGTGVKQFF.

This clonotype was observed at least ten times. The chain uses TRBV20-1 and TRBJ2-5; D may be TRBD1 or TRBD2 (5 bases each). The V end was cut by 5 bases, the J end by 5 bases, with 18 bases between. CDR3 length: 14 residues. Germline V gives CDR1 DFQATT, CDR2 SNEGSKA (reference sequence). The CDR3 DNA reads as TGCAGTGCTGGGGGACCAACCTTGGGGGAGACCCAGTACTTC. This translates into CSAGGPTLGETQYF.

This clonotype has ten or more counts. The J gene is TRBJ2-4, the V gene TRBV6-2 or TRBV6-3; D is unresolved. Per germline, CDR1 MNHEY and CDR2 SVGEGT. Trimming took off 5 bases at V and 7 bases at J, with 15 bases between the two ends. This CDR3 is 14 amino acids long. This CDR3 reads CASSQVPGGNIQYF. In nucleotides, the CDR3 is TGTGCCAGCAGTCAAGTACCCGGTGGGAACATTCAGTACTTC.

The chain combines TRBV6-1 with TRBJ2-4; 9 bases match TRBD1. Germline V gene data show CDR1 as MNHNS and CDR2 as SASEGT. The CDR3 consists of 17 residues. V was pared by 4 bases and J by 1 base, with 8 bases of the junction left unmatched. CDR3 in DNA: TGTGCCAGCAGTGCCGTACAGGGGGCTAAGGCCAAAAACATTCAGTACTTC. This codes for CASSAVQGAKAKNIQYF.

The V and J genes are TRBV4-3 and TRBJ2-1; possible D gene TRBD1, 5 bases. With 0 bases removed from V and 1 base from J, the gap between germline ends came to 7 bases. The CDR3 extends over 15 amino acids. Germline V gives CDR1 LGHNA, CDR2 YSLEER. CDR3 amino acids: CASSQDTGSYNEQFF. In DNA, the CDR3 is TGCGCCAGCAGCCAAGATACAGGTTCCTACAATGAGCAGTTCTTC.

This chain uses TRBV15 with TRBJ2-1; 7 bases align to TRBD1. CDR3 length: 17 residues. J gave up 4 bases and V 1 base, and 10 bases lay outside the gene matches. Germline V lookup: CDR1 LNHNV, CDR2 YYDKDF (reference sequence). This chain's CDR3 is CATSRGQGWGQYNEQFF. CDR3 DNA sequence: TGTGCCACCAGCAGAGGACAGGGATGGGGCCAATACAATGAGCAGTTCTTC.

The chain's CDR3 is CASSLTVSSGNTIYF. CDR3 bases: TGCGCCAGCAGCTTGACAGTATCTTCCGGAAACACCATATATTTT. The chain links TRBV5-1 to TRBJ1-3; D not resolved. The ends were cut back, 1 base at V and 4 bases at J, with 12 bases in the middle. The germline V gene has CDR1 SGHRS and CDR2 YFSETQ. The CDR3 spans 15 residues.

This clonotype has ten or more counts. This sequence joins TRBV2 and TRBJ2-7, with D unresolved. CDR1 and CDR2 from the germline V gene are SNHLY and FYNNEI. V was shortened by 9 bases and J by 0 bases, with 15 bases between the two germline ends. The CDR3 loop spans 14 amino acids. CDR3 DNA sequence: TGTGCCAGTAACGTAGGGCTAAGCTCCTACGAGCAGTACTTC. Translated, it gives CASNVGLSSYEQYF.

This clonotype appeared many times. The chain couples TRBV11-1 to TRBJ2-1; no clear D gene. Per germline, CDR1 SGHAT and CDR2 FQDESV (reference sequence). The V end lost 5 bases, the J end lost 0 bases, and 17 bases lay between the germline ends. The CDR3 spans 17 residues. In nucleotides, the CDR3 is TGTGCCAGCAGCCCATTAGATGGGCAGCGCTCCTACAATGAGCAGTTCTTC. It specifies CASSPLDGQRSYNEQFF.

This clonotype was recorded many times. The rearrangement links TRBV29-1 to TRBJ2-5; D perhaps matches TRBD2 (6 bases). This CDR3 comprises 16 residues. CDR1 and CDR2 from the germline V gene are SQVTM and ANQGSEA. Trimming removed 2 bases at V and 2 bases at J, with 18 bases between. The CDR3 DNA reads as TGCAGCGTTGAAAGGGGCGAGGGAGGAAGTCAAGAGACCCAGTACTTC. It codes for CSVERGEGGSQETQYF.

This clonotype was detected a few times. This sequence joins TRBV14 and TRBJ1-2; 8 nucleotides align to TRBD1. J gave up 5 bases and V 5 bases, and 4 bases lay outside the gene matches. The CDR3 consists of 13 residues. Germline lookup yields CDR1 SGHDN and CDR2 FVKESK. CDR3 sequence reads: CASSADRGYGYTF. Written as DNA, the CDR3 is TGTGCCAGCAGCGCCGACAGGGGATATGGCTACACCTTC.

This clonotype has at least ten counts. This chain links TRBV5-8 with TRBJ1-5; no firm D call. This CDR3 spans 14 amino acids. Deletions cut 0 bases from V and 6 bases from J, with 10 bases between. Looked up from germline, CDR1 is SGHTS and CDR2 is YDEGEE. The CDR3 reads CASSLERGGQPQHF. In DNA, the CDR3 is TGTGCCAGCAGCTTGGAACGGGGAGGTCAGCCCCAGCATTTT. Full variable domain (rest looked up from reference TRBV5-8 and TRBJ1-5): EAGVTQSPTHLIKTRGQQATLRCSPISGHTSVYWYQQALGLGLQFLLWYDEGEERNRGNFPPRFSGRQFPNYSSELNVNALELEDSALYLCASSLERGGQPQHFGDGTRLSIL.

CDR3 DNA sequence: TGTGCCAGCAGCGTAGACCCCAGGGGACAAGAGACCCAGTACTTC. Translated, it gives CASSVDPRGQETQYF. This rearrangement joins TRBV9 to TRBJ2-5; TRBD1 might be the D (6 bases). This CDR3 region has 15 residues. CDR1 is SGDLS and CDR2 is YYNGEE in the germline V gene. The V end lost 0 bases, the J end lost 2 bases, and 11 bases lay between the germline ends.